This T cell receptor (beta chain) was recovered during a study of blood T cell repertoires in COVID-19 (dated by TCRdb to the early 2020s). Looking at the study overall: Samples covering the acute and convalescent phases of COVID-19 were provided by collaborators in the United States, Italy and Spain. The samples were drawn from two sources: the first 160 participants of the ongoing ImmuneRACE study, and fewer than 1,500 subjects contributed by 6 global collaborators. The material from the prospective study consisted of cDNA or gDNA derived from T cells, B-cell-depleted T cells, or PBMCs. Where HLA class I and class II types were available, the types were taken from metadata supplied by the sample provider, not from assay-based typing. Subjects who had been exposed to COVID-19, were actively infected with it, or had recovered from it provided the deeply sampled blood TCRbeta repertoires that made up the dataset. The repertoires were released in a freely available public database meant as a resource for research on the immune response to SARS-CoV-2. Sample metadata almost always included a de-identified subject ID, COVID-19 status, age in years and sex.

The immunoSEQ Assay, a bias-controlled multiplex PCR, was used to amplify TCRbeta CDR3 regions from genomic DNA. The original pipeline was this. The number of nucleated cells in each sample was estimated from the amplification of reference gene primers within the assay. To quantify the absolute abundance of each unique TCRbeta CDR3 rearrangement, sequence reads were collapsed and filtered. For each sample, productive Simpson clonality was calculated as the square root of Simpson's diversity index across productive rearrangements. This is the immuneACCESS table as TCRdb keeps it, with only in-frame sequences that have V and J called. A part of the clones is gone; compared with another copy, unresolved V genes explain less than half, and the rest is unexplained. That table gives V, J and clone size, and the DNA gave D and trimming. The sample records fewer than 300,000 clones, 81% of which are singletons. The leading ten clones occupy less than 3% of the sample.

The paper as a whole reports these results and caveats: The quantity of clinical and demographic metadata differed by source and by participant and was supplied without curation.

Whole blood was collected in K2EDTA tubes by collaborating institutions according to the institutions' own protocols. For TCRbeta analysis, collaborator samples were shipped as frozen whole blood, as isolated PBMCs, or as DNA extracted from either sample type. Note on this clone: The antigen this receptor binds is unknown. No base-level quality is on record; no much larger clone is a single base apart.

This receptor was taken from a woman aged 60-70 years with active or convalescent COVID-19. Specimen: peripheral blood.

The CDR3 is CASSLDVGAQETQYF. The DNA sequence is given as TGTGCCAGCAGCTTAGACGTGGGGGCCCAAGAGACCCAGTACTTC. The receptor chain draws on TRBV7-2 and TRBJ2-5; the D region possibly corresponds to TRBD1 (6 bases align). CDR1 and CDR2, per the germline V gene, are SGHTA and FQGNSA. The CDR3 holds 15 amino acids from the cysteine to the phenylalanine. CDR3 DNA only is kept here, 45 bases in frame from base 1. V drops 1 base and J drops 1 base, leaving 10 bases in between. With all but the CDR3 taken from the reference TRBV7-2 and TRBJ2-5 genes, the full variable domain is: GAGVSQSPSNKVTEKGKDVELRCDPISGHTALYWYRQSLGQGLEFLIYFQGNSAPDKSGLPSDRFSAERTGGSVSTLTIQRTQQEDSAVYLCASSLDVGAQETQYFGPGTRLLVL.